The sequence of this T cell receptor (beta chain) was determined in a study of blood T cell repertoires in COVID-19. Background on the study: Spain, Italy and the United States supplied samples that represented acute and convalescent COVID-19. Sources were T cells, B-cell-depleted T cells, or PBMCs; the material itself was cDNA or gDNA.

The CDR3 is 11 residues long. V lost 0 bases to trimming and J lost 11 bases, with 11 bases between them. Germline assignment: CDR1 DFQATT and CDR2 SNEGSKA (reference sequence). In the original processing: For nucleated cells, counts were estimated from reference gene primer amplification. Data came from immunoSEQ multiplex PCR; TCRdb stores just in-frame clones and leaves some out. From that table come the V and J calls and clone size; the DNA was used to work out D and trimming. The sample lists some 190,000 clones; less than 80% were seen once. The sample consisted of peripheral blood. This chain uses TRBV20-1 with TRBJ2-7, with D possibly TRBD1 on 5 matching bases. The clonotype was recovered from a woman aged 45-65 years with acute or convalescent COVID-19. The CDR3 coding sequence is TGCAGTGCTAGAGAGGGGCCCCTGGAGTACTTC. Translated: CSAREGPLEYF.